This T cell receptor (beta chain) derives from a study of blood T cell repertoires in COVID-19. CDR1 and CDR2 from the germline V gene are SQVTM and ANQGSEA. This CDR3 is 12 amino acids long. V was cut by 7 bases and J by 2 bases, with 9 bases left in between. Clones were read by immunoSEQ multiplex PCR, and TCRdb kept only the in-frame ones, dropping some. The sample consists of some 300,000 clones, approximately 89% of them appearing once. The chain combines TRBV29-1 with TRBJ1-3, with D hard to call. Sequencing was carried out using PBMCs or T cells enriched from blood (not recorded which). The sequence derives from a woman aged 40 to 49 who had recovered from COVID-19. The CDR3 loop reads CSAVAAGNTIYF. DNA of the CDR3: TGCAGCGCCGTGGCGGCTGGAAACACCATATATTTT.